The 21 T cell receptor beta chains below all came from one sample that was sequenced in a study of blood T cell repertoires in COVID-19 (TCRdb year 2020). The library was prepared using the immunoSEQ multiplex PCR assay. The table comes from immuneACCESS by way of TCRdb, which keeps in-frame sequences with V and J called. Part of the clones is missing from these tables; in studies checked, under half for an unresolved V gene and the rest for unknown reasons. This sample gives approximately 70,000 clones in total; roughly 91% of them show up just once. 7.3% of the sample comes from the top ten. The sample consisted of peripheral blood. All receptors derive from a man aged 40-49 years with COVID-19, enrolled during active disease.

V usage is TRBV19 and J usage is TRBJ1-2; no reliable D call. The ends were cut back, 3 bases at V and 2 bases at J, with 7 bases in the middle. The CDR3 consists of 13 residues. Germline V gene lookup returns CDR1 LNHDA and CDR2 SQIVND (reference sequence). DNA for the CDR3: TGTGCCAGTAGTATTAGCGGAAACTATGGCTACACCTTC. Protein: CASSISGNYGYTF.

This chain joins TRBV28 and TRBJ2-7; 10 nucleotides match TRBD1. Germline CDR1 MDHEN, CDR2 SYDVKM. The CDR3 runs 15 residues. The V segment lost 4 bases and the J segment 5 bases; nucleotides outside the gene matches: 8. The chain's CDR3 is CASSSPGQGFDEQYF. DNA of the CDR3: TGTGCCAGCAGTTCCCCGGGACAGGGGTTCGACGAGCAGTACTTC.

A few counts support this clone. For the CDR3, the DNA is TGCGCCAGCAAGTTTAAGGGACAGGGGGTTGTTGCCAACTCTGGAAACACCATATATTTT. Translating it yields CASKFKGQGVVANSGNTIYF. V is TRBV5-1 and J is TRBJ1-3; TRBD1 aligns across 11 bases. V trimming: 6 bases; J trimming: 0 bases; junction bases outside the gene matches: 17. In germline, CDR1 is SGHRS, CDR2 YFSETQ. The CDR3 covers 20 residues.

V and J are TRBV30 and TRBJ2-5, with unresolved D. Trimming stripped 2 bases from V and 0 bases from J, with 7 bases between. The CDR3 consists of 13 residues. From germline, CDR1 is GTSNPN and CDR2 SVGIG (reference sequence). CDR3 DNA sequence: TGTGCCTGGAGTTTCTCTGACCAAGAGACCCAGTACTTC. It translates to CAWSFSDQETQYF.

V and J are TRBV9 and TRBJ1-1; D is undetermined. CDR3 length equals 13 residues. Germline CDR1 SGDLS, CDR2 YYNGEE. The V end was cut by 1 base, the J end by 3 bases, with 7 bases between. The CDR3: CASSVQADTEAFF. DNA for the CDR3: TGTGCCAGCAGCGTACAGGCCGACACTGAAGCTTTCTTT.

The J gene is TRBJ2-2, the V gene TRBV5-1; D gene ambiguous. There are 14 residues in the CDR3. CDR1 is SGHRS and CDR2 is YFSETQ in the germline V gene. The V gene lost 2 bases and the J gene lost 6 bases, with 11 bases spanning the gap. CDR3 region: CASSLLVSSGELFF. For the CDR3, the DNA is TGCGCCAGCAGCTTACTTGTTAGCTCCGGGGAGCTGTTTTTT.

The V gene is TRBV12-5, the J gene TRBJ2-2; D is unresolved. Germline V gene lookup returns CDR1 LGHNT and CDR2 FRNRAP. The V end was cut by 1 base, the J end by 4 bases, with 7 bases between. There are 14 residues in the CDR3. CDR3 bases: TGTGCTAGTGGTTTGGGGCCGGGCACCGGGGAGCTGTTTTTT. Protein: CASGLGPGTGELFF.

The chain joins TRBV5-6 to TRBJ2-1; TRBD1 agrees at 10 bases. Trimming removed 0 bases from V and 7 bases from J; junction bases left unmatched: 7. Looked up from germline, CDR1 is SGHDT and CDR2 is YYEEEE. The CDR3 covers 16 residues. The CDR3: CASSLDLRTGGNEQFF. CDR3 bases: TGTGCCAGCAGCTTGGATTTAAGGACAGGGGGAAATGAGCAGTTCTTC.

The chain uses TRBV7-3 and TRBJ2-3, with D perhaps TRBD2 (7 bases). This CDR3 region has 14 residues. The germline V gene has CDR1 SGHTA and CDR2 FQGTGA. Trimming took off 4 bases at V and 2 bases at J, with 10 bases between the two ends. Written as DNA, the CDR3 is TGTGCCAGCAGCTCACGGGGGGCCACAGATACGCAGTATTTT. This gives the protein CASSSRGATDTQYF.

A single count supports this clone. The rearrangement links TRBV14 to TRBJ1-1; D perhaps matches TRBD1 (6 bases). CDR1 SGHDN and CDR2 FVKESK come from the germline V gene. Trimming left V 5 bases short and J 4 bases short, with 17 bases between. The CDR3 consists of 15 residues. The CDR3 nucleotides are TGTGCCAGCAGCACACCACAGGGAGGGAGCACTGAAGCTTTCTTT. It is translated as CASSTPQGGSTEAFF.

The chain carries TRBV5-1 and TRBJ2-5; D unclear. CDR1 is SGHRS, CDR2 YFSETQ, per germline. V was pared by 5 bases and J by 2 bases, with 10 bases between. The CDR3 runs 13 residues. The CDR3 nucleotides are TGCGCCAGCAGTAGGTCACAGCAAGAGACCCAGTACTTC. Protein product: CASSRSQQETQYF.

V gene TRBV27 combines with J gene TRBJ2-7; TRBD1 matches at 8 bases. The CDR3 loop spans 14 amino acids. Trimming removed 4 bases from V and 2 bases from J; junction bases left unmatched: 4. Germline V gene lookup returns CDR1 MNHEY and CDR2 SMNVEV (reference sequence). DNA of the CDR3: TGTGCCAGCAGTTGGTCAGGGGGCACCTACGAGCAGTACTTC. Its protein product is CASSWSGGTYEQYF.

CDR3 sequence reads: CASSTGGGNTIYF. For the CDR3, the DNA is TGTGCCAGCAGCACAGGGGGAGGAAACACCATATATTTT. The chain has TRBV28 and TRBJ1-3, with 8 positions matching TRBD1. J was trimmed by 4 bases and V by 6 bases; bases with no gene match: 2. CDR1 is MDHEN, CDR2 SYDVKM, per germline. The CDR3 is 13 amino acids.

This chain's CDR3 is CASSYNPGQGTSSQETQYF. CDR3 in DNA: TGCGCCAGCAGCTATAACCCGGGACAGGGGACTTCCTCCCAAGAGACCCAGTACTTC. The chain carries TRBV5-1 and TRBJ2-5; 10 bases fit TRBD1. CDR3 length equals 19 residues. J was trimmed by 1 base and V by 3 bases; bases with no gene match: 15. Germline-derived CDR1 and CDR2 are SGHRS and YFSETQ.

V gene TRBV3-1 (or the pseudogene TRBV3-2) combines with J gene TRBJ1-1; D is unclear. The CDR3 is 16 residues long. CDR1 LGHDT and CDR2 YNNKEL come from the germline V gene (reference sequence). Deletions cut 0 bases from V and 1 base from J, with 12 bases between. The DNA for the CDR3 is TGTGCCAGCAGCCAAGATCCCGCCTCACAGAACACTGAAGCTTTCTTT. Translation: CASSQDPASQNTEAFF.

Only a few counts were recorded for this clone. The J gene is TRBJ1-5, the V gene TRBV7-9; D remains unclear. Germline CDR1 is SEHNR and CDR2 is FQNEAQ (reference sequence). V was cut by 7 bases and J by 6 bases, with 10 bases left in between. The CDR3 length is 12 residues. The DNA for the CDR3 is TGTGCCAGCACCACGTCGAGTCAGCCCCAGCATTTT. It yields the protein CASTTSSQPQHF.

The chain uses TRBV3-1 (or the pseudogene TRBV3-2) and TRBJ2-5; a weak D match, TRBD2 (6 bases). This CDR3 is 14 amino acids long. Per the germline V gene, CDR1 is LGHDT and CDR2 is YNNKEL (reference sequence). The ends were cut back, 7 bases at V and 2 bases at J, with 14 bases in the middle. The CDR3 DNA reads TGTGCCAGCACCCCGGCGGGACCACAAGAGACCCAGTACTTC. Its translation is CASTPAGPQETQYF.

CDR3 loop: CASSWTETYEQYF. In DNA, the CDR3 is TGCGCCAGCAGCTGGACTGAAACCTACGAGCAGTACTTC. The chain combines TRBV5-1 with TRBJ2-7; tentative D call: TRBD2 (5 bases). CDR1 and CDR2 (germline): SGHRS, YFSETQ. V was clipped by 3 bases and J by 2 bases, with 9 bases between them. CDR3 length: 13 residues. The full variable domain, completed using reference TRBV5-1 and TRBJ2-7, is KAGVTQTPRYLIKTRGQQVTLSCSPISGHRSVSWYQQTPGQGLQFLFEYFSETQRNKGNFPGRFSGRQFSNSRSEMNVSTLELGDSALYLCASSWTETYEQYFGPGTRLTVT.

This clone was counted once. The chain uses TRBV5-1 and TRBJ2-3, with D perhaps TRBD1 (5 bases). CDR3 size: 13 residues. Germline V gives CDR1 SGHRS, CDR2 YFSETQ. The V end lost 4 bases, the J end lost 2 bases, and 8 bases lay between the germline ends. CDR3 nucleotide sequence: TGCGCCAGCAGCCTCAGGGCCACAGATACGCAGTATTTT. Encoded protein: CASSLRATDTQYF.

The rearrangement joins TRBV5-1 to TRBJ1-4; D unresolved. This CDR3 is built from 13 residues. Germline V lookup: CDR1 SGHRS, CDR2 YFSETQ. Trimming took off 5 bases at V and 3 bases at J, with 8 bases between the two ends. The CDR3 here is CASSFSANEKLFF. CDR3 in DNA: TGCGCCAGCAGTTTCTCAGCTAATGAAAAACTGTTTTTT.

The chain couples TRBV18 to TRBJ2-2, with a weak D call TRBD1 (6 bases). The germline CDR1 and CDR2 sequences are KGHSH and LQKENI. Trimming left V 1 base short and J 4 bases short, with 10 bases between. The CDR3 extends over 15 amino acids. The CDR3 DNA reads as TGTGCCAGCTCACCACAGGGGGACATCACCGGGGAGCTGTTTTTT. Protein: CASSPQGDITGELFF. The full variable domain, in which reference TRBV18 and TRBJ2-2 provide the parts outside the CDR3, is NAGVMQNPRHLVRRRGQEARLRCSPMKGHSHVYWYRQLPEEGLKFMVYLQKENIIDESGMPKERFSAEFPKEGPSILRIQQVVRGDSAAYFCASSPQGDITGELFFGEGSRLTVL.